This T cell receptor beta chain comes out of a study of T cells expressing NK-cell markers. Overall study context: All TCR beta repertoires analysed originated from sorted CD3+CD56+NKG2C+, CD3+CD56+NKG2C- and CD3+CD56-NKG2C+ T cells. Eight donors were sequenced, seven testing HCMV-seropositive and one testing seronegative.

CDR1 and CDR2 from the germline V gene are SGHAT and FQNNGV. The CDR3 length is 15 residues. After re-calling the 5' RACE reads, TCRdb lists one entry per CDR3 protein, DNA absent. In total, the table holds about 450,000 distinct CDR3 sequences. This receptor was obtained from a woman between 18 and 70 years old in good health. The chain joins TRBV11-2 to TRBJ2-7; TCRdb reports TRBD2, a call that lacks DNA to check it against. The sample was blood T cells: a sorted CD56 or NKG2C T cell subset, CD4+ or CD8+ T cells, or bulk PBMC T cells (not recorded which). CDR3 region: CASRPIRALGYEQYF.